The present TCR beta chain was sequenced within a study of T cells in Graves' hyperthyroidism and ophthalmopathy. Study conclusions and caveats: Blood held most thyroid clonotypes expanded above 0.001 frequency. A 13 V-J model separated ophthalmopathy from stable hyperthyroidism.

This clonotype was recorded a few times. What it recognizes is unknown. TCR beta CDR3 region amplification was performed from RNA transcripts. Carried out on the TCR CDR3, a first-round RT-PCR used the HTBI primer set. TCRdb itself ran the multiplex PCR reads through MiXCR, one entry per CDR3 protein. The data show fewer than 400,000 distinct CDR3 sequences, about 15% seen once. This CDR3 is 13 amino acids long. The germline CDR1 and CDR2 sequences are SGHDT and YYEEEE. The V end was cut by 2 bases, the J end by 12 bases, with 15 bases between. The gene calls are TRBV5-6 and TRBJ2-1, with D maybe TRBD1 (6 bases). The receptor was isolated from a woman aged 18-29 years with Graves' hyperthyroidism that later progressed to Graves' ophthalmopathy. The sample was blood. The CDR3 sequence: CASSFFAGGGQFF. CDR3 coding DNA: TGTGCCAGCAGCTTCTTTGCTGGGGGCGGGCAGTTCTTC.